This T cell receptor (beta chain) was recorded in a study of T cells after yellow fever vaccination. Background on the study: Preparing low-cell-number fractions relied on SMART-Seq v4 Ultra Low Input.

Findings and caveats of the study: Once the booster was given, most primary-vaccination clones reappeared, at about 96% for CD4 and approximately 88% for CD8. Faster peaking, at day 5 versus 15, marked a secondary response that was weaker.

A process of 5'RACE template switching, which added a universal primer site and UMIs, was used to make TCR cDNA. TCRdb analysed the 5' RACE reads with MiXCR anew, one entry per CDR3 protein. Among roughly 300,000 distinct CDR3 sequences listed, approximately 8% were seen once. The V and J ends lost 6 bases and 5 bases, in that order; junction bases with no gene match: 4. Germline CDR1 MNHEY, CDR2 SMNVEV (reference sequence). The CDR3 covers 14 residues. This clonotype was seen ten or more times. The antigen is not known. This chain uses TRBV27 with TRBJ2-2; 9 nucleotides line up with TRBD1. The sequenced sample was PBMCs, obtained approximately 40 days after the first yellow fever vaccination. The receptor was derived from a man younger than 35 who received the YFV17D yellow fever vaccine. Written as DNA, the CDR3 is TGTGCCAGCAGACAGGGGGCGAGAACCGGGGAGCTGTTTTTT. Its protein is CASRQGARTGELFF.